The following is a TCR beta chain sequence with its context. What it binds is unknown. This sample is part of a study of graft-versus-host responses after intestinal transplantation. Data came from immunoSEQ multiplex PCR; TCRdb stores just in-frame clones and leaves some out. The data contain about 10,000 clones, about 95% of them singletons. Study-level findings and limits: The marrow of recipients harbored GvH clones, and ileum or blood showed some of them first.

V lost 3 bases to trimming and J lost 2 bases; unmatched junction nucleotides: 4. The CDR3 consists of 15 residues. Germline CDR1 is GTSNPN and CDR2 is SVGIG (reference sequence). The V and J genes are TRBV30 and TRBJ2-5; 12 bases map to TRBD2. Sequenced material: bone marrow, taken about 520 days after intestinal transplantation. The sequence was collected from a human patient who received an intestinal transplant, so some T cells may come from the graft donor. The CDR3 nucleotides are TGTGCCTGGAGGAGAGGACTAGCGGGGCAAGAGACCCAGTACTTC. Its protein is CAWRRGLAGQETQYF.